The sequence of this T cell receptor (beta chain) was determined in a study of T cells after yellow fever vaccination. The V gene lost 0 bases and the J gene lost 12 bases, with 15 bases spanning the gap. Germline V CDR1 and CDR2: SGHVS, FNYEAQ. The CDR3 totals 14 residues. This clonotype has ten or more counts. TCRdb recomputed calls from the 5' RACE reads with MiXCR, one row per CDR3 protein. The data hold a few hundred thousand distinct CDR3 sequences, with about a sixth observed a single time. The specimen comprised PBMCs, sampled 5 days after the first yellow fever vaccination. V and J are TRBV7-6 and TRBJ1-5; maybe TRBD1 (6 bases). The clonotype originates from a man aged 18-30 years who received the YFV17D yellow fever vaccine. The CDR3 region is CASSLALRGGIQHF. CDR3 nucleotide sequence: TGTGCCAGCAGCTTAGCGTTGAGGGGGGGGATCCAGCATTTT.